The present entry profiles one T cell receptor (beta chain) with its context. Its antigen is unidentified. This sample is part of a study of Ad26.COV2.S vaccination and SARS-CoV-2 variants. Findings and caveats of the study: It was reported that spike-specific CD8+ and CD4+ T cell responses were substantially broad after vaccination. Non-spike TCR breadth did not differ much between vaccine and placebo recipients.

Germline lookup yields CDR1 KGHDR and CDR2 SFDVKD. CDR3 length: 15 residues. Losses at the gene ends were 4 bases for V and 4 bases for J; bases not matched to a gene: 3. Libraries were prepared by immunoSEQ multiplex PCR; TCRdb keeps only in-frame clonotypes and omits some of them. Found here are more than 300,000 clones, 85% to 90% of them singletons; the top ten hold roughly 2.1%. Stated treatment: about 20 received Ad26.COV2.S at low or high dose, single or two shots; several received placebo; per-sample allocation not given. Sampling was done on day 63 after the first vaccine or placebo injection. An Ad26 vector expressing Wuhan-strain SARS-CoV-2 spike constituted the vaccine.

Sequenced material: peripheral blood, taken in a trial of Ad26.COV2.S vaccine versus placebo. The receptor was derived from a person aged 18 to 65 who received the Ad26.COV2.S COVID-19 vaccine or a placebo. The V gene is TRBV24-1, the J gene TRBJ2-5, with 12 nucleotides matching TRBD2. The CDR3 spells CATSETSGGPETQYF. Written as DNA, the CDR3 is TGTGCCACCAGTGAAACTAGCGGGGGGCCAGAGACCCAGTACTTC.